A selection of T cell receptor beta chains follows, all from one sample in a study of T cell clones after liver transplantation. Method: immunoSEQ multiplex PCR; TCRdb's copy keeps in-frame clones and lacks some. This sample has around 15,000 clones; roughly 84% occur once, and the top ten carry approximately 28%. Specimen: CD8+ T cells from blood, collected approximately 50 months after liver transplant. The receptors stem from a human patient who received a liver transplant. Some of the T cells may derive from the graft donor. Each CDR3 is given with its conserved first and last residue. D genes are given only for firm matches. Where a row states a size, it is once, few, many or the class of an expanded clone; other rows omit it.

v_gene	abundance	d_gene	j_gene	CDR3aa	CDR3nt
TRBV5-6	.	.	TRBJ2-1	CASSLRPDGSYNEQFF	TGTGCCAGCAGCTTGAGACCCGACGGCTCCTACAATGAGCAGTTCTTC
TRBV7-4	.	TRBD2	TRBJ2-7	CASSEGTSYEQYF	TGTGCCAGCAGCGAAGGGACTAGCTACGAGCAGTACTTC
TRBV5-5	.	TRBD2	TRBJ2-7	CASSWGTGGLYEQYF	TGTGCCAGCAGCTGGGGTACGGGGGGTCTCTACGAGCAGTACTTC
TRBV4-1	.	TRBD1	TRBJ1-4	CASSQAQGAPFEKLFF	TGCGCCAGCAGCCAAGCGCAGGGGGCGCCGTTTGAAAAACTGTTTTTT
TRBV5-1	.	TRBD1	TRBJ2-2	CASSLVQGASGELFF	TGCGCCAGCAGCTTGGTACAGGGGGCTTCCGGGGAGCTGTTTTTT
TRBV16	medium-sized	.	TRBJ2-7	CASSRAPMEQYF	TGTGCCAGCAGCCGAGCCCCAATGGAGCAGTACTTC
TRBV11-3	.	TRBD1	TRBJ2-5	CASSTTGEEETQYF	TGTGCCAGCAGCACGACAGGGGAAGAAGAGACCCAGTACTTC
TRBV6-5	.	TRBD1	TRBJ1-2	CASRVQGANYGYTF	TGTGCCAGCAGAGTCCAGGGGGCGAACTATGGCTACACCTTC
TRBV29-1	few	TRBD2	TRBJ2-3	CSVDVPGTSRVDTQYF	TGCAGCGTTGACGTTCCCGGGACTAGCCGCGTAGATACGCAGTATTTT
TRBV29-1	.	TRBD1	TRBJ1-2	CSVEGDRVYGYTF	TGCAGCGTTGAGGGGGACAGAGTCTATGGCTACACCTTC
TRBV30	.	TRBD1	TRBJ2-1	CAWGQGAVVYNEQFF	TGTGCCTGGGGACAGGGGGCGGTTGTCTACAATGAGCAGTTCTTC
TRBV19	few	.	TRBJ1-1	CASSIGFEAFF	TGTGCCAGTAGTATAGGGTTTGAAGCTTTCTTT
TRBV7-9	.	.	TRBJ2-3	CASSNVDSTDTQYF	TGTGCCAGCAGCAACGTGGATAGCACAGATACGCAGTATTTT
TRBV4-2	.	.	TRBJ1-1	CASSPENTEAFF	TGTGCCAGCAGCCCGGAAAACACTGAAGCTTTCTTT
TRBV9	.	TRBD1	TRBJ1-1	CASSIGTGSMNTEAFF	TGTGCCAGCAGCATAGGGACAGGTTCCATGAACACTGAAGCTTTCTTT
TRBV29-1	.	.	TRBJ1-5	CSFRSGANQPQHF	TGCAGCTTCCGTTCAGGGGCAAATCAGCCCCAGCATTTT
TRBV11-2	.	.	TRBJ2-7	CASSPGSHYEQYF	TGTGCCAGCAGCCCGGGATCCCACTACGAGCAGTACTTC
TRBV23-1	.	TRBD2	TRBJ2-3	CASSQDIAGGLLSDTQYF	TGCGCCAGCAGCCAAGATATAGCGGGGGGGCTTTTATCAGATACGCAGTATTTT
TRBV6-5	.	.	TRBJ2-5	CASGHPRTEETQYF	TGTGCCAGCGGCCACCCCAGGACAGAAGAGACCCAGTACTTC
TRBV7-8	.	TRBD2	TRBJ2-2	CASSPPASGGAGTGELFF	TGTGCCAGCAGCCCCCCAGCTAGCGGGGGGGCGGGCACCGGGGAGCTGTTTTTT
TRBV6-5	.	TRBD1	TRBJ1-4	CASNPTGGEKLFF	TGTGCCAGCAATCCGACAGGGGGTGAAAAACTGTTTTTT
TRBV29-1	few	TRBD2	TRBJ2-1	CSVGREGPSEQFF	TGCAGCGTTGGTCGGGAGGGCCCTTCGGAGCAGTTCTTC
TRBV20-1	.	.	TRBJ1-1	CSDGDGAFF	TGCAGTGACGGGGATGGGGCTTTCTTT
TRBV15	.	TRBD1	TRBJ1-2	CATSPNDRAAYGYTF	TGTGCCACCAGCCCCAACGACAGGGCAGCCTATGGCTACACCTTC
TRBV11-2	.	.	TRBJ2-5	CASSLEGFWETQYF	TGTGCCAGCAGCTTAGAAGGATTTTGGGAGACCCAGTACTTC
TRBV18	.	TRBD1	TRBJ2-7	CASSASGTGPYEQYF	TGTGCCAGCTCAGCCTCCGGGACAGGGCCCTACGAGCAGTACTTC
TRBV27	few	TRBD2	TRBJ2-3	CASQREGTDTQYF	TGTGCAAGTCAACGGGAGGGCACAGATACGCAGTATTTT
TRBV19	.	.	TRBJ2-3	CASSIGQSTDTQYF	TGTGCCAGTAGTATAGGTCAAAGCACAGATACGCAGTATTTT
TRBV7-8	.	TRBD2	TRBJ2-1	CASSPSGVSRFF	TGTGCCAGCAGCCCCAGCGGGGTTTCACGGTTCTTC
TRBV11-3	.	.	TRBJ2-1	CASSKGLINEQFF	TGTGCCAGCAGCAAGGGCCTCATTAATGAGCAGTTCTTC
TRBV7-9	.	TRBD1	TRBJ2-7	CASSPATGQTHEQYF	TGTGCCAGCAGCCCCGCGACAGGGCAAACCCACGAGCAGTACTTC
TRBV19	.	.	TRBJ2-2	CASSMVDGELFF	TGTGCCAGTAGTATGGTGGACGGGGAGCTGTTTTTT
TRBV6-9	.	TRBD2	TRBJ2-7	CASSGTSSYEQYF	TGTGCCTCCTCCGGGACTAGCTCCTACGAGCAGTACTTC
TRBV7-3	.	.	TRBJ2-3	CASSSDLNTDTQYF	TGTGCCAGCAGCTCGGACTTGAACACAGATACGCAGTATTTT
TRBV4-2	.	TRBD2	TRBJ2-7	CASSPLAGGPYEQYF	TGTGCCAGCAGCCCCTTAGCGGGAGGGCCCTACGAGCAGTACTTC
TRBV2	.	TRBD1	TRBJ1-1	CASSNQLQGSIFTEAFF	TGTGCCAGCAGTAATCAACTACAGGGGAGTATTTTCACTGAAGCTTTCTTT
TRBV6-4	.	.	TRBJ1-5	CASSRVGNQPQHF	TGTGCCAGCAGCAGGGTCGGCAATCAGCCCCAGCATTTT
TRBV4-1	.	.	TRBJ1-2	CASSQGGGAGIGANYGYTF	TGCGCCAGCAGCCAGGGAGGAGGCGCGGGGATCGGGGCTAACTATGGCTACACCTTC
TRBV11-2	.	TRBD1	TRBJ1-3	CASSRWTGGPSGNTIYF	TGTGCCAGCAGCCGGTGGACAGGGGGCCCCTCTGGAAACACCATATATTTT
TRBV6-6	.	.	TRBJ1-2	CASTSRGQDGYTF	TGTGCCAGCACCTCCAGGGGCCAGGATGGCTACACCTTC
TRBV4-1	.	TRBD1	TRBJ2-7	CASSPHRGVFYEQYF	TGCGCCAGCAGCCCCCACAGGGGGGTCTTTTACGAGCAGTACTTC
TRBV19	.	TRBD1	TRBJ1-1	CASSIWTGTGAFF	TGTGCCAGTAGTATTTGGACAGGCACCGGGGCTTTCTTT
TRBV11-2	.	TRBD2	TRBJ2-7	CASSLDVAGGPLGYEQYF	TGTGCCAGCAGCTTAGACGTAGCGGGAGGGCCTTTAGGGTACGAGCAGTACTTC
TRBV29-1	.	.	TRBJ1-2	CSVESGWGLNGYTF	TGCAGCGTTGAATCTGGATGGGGGTTGAATGGCTACACCTTC
TRBV27	.	.	TRBJ2-7	CASTPSTALAYEQYF	TGTGCCAGCACCCCTTCGACAGCCCTGGCTTACGAGCAGTACTTC
TRBV27	.	.	TRBJ2-3	CASSLGGDTQYF	TGTGCCAGCAGTTTAGGGGGGGATACGCAGTATTTT